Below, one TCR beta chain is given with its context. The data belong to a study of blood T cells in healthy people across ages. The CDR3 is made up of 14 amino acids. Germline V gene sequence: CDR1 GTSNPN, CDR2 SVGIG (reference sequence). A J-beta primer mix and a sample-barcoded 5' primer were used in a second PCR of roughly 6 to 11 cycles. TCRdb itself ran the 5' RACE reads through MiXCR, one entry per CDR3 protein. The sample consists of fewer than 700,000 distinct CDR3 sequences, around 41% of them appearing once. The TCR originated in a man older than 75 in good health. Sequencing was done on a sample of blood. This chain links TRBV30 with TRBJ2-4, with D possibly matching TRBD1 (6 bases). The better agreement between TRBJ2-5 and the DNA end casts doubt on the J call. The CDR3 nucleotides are TGTGCCTGGAGTCAGGGGCTGACGGGAGAGACCCAGTACTTC. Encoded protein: CAWSQGLTGETQYF.